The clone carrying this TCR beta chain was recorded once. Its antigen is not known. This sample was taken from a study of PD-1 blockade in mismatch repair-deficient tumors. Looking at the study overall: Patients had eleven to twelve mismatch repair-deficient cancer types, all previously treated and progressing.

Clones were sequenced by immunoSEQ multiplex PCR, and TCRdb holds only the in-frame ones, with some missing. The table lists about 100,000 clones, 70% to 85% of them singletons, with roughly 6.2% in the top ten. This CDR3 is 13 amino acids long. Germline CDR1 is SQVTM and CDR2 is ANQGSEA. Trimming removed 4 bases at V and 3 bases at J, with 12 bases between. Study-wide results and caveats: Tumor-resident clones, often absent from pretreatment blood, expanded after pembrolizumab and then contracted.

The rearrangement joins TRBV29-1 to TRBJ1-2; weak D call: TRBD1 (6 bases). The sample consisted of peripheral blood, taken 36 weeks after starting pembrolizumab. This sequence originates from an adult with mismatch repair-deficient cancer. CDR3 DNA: TGCAGCGTTGCCGGACAGTGGGACTATGGCTACACCTTC. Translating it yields CSVAGQWDYGYTF.